Given below is one T cell receptor beta chain in context. A junction boundary mismatches the germline segment, possibly from a read error. The CDR3 has 13 residues. The germline gives CDR1 MNHEY, CDR2 SVGAGI. The method was immunoSEQ multiplex PCR; TCRdb's version includes in-frame clones alone and lacks a portion of them. This table has 55,000 to 80,000 clones, roughly 94% appearing once. This sample was taken from a study of cytomegalovirus exposure and HLA in healthy donors. The chain employs TRBV6-5 and TRBJ1-3; D is perhaps TRBD1 (5 bases). The clonotype originates from a woman aged 18-29 years in good health and CMV-seropositive. The sample taken for sequencing was PBMCs. CDR3 nucleotide sequence: TGTACCAGCAGTTGGGCAGGGGGAAACACCATATATTTT. Protein: CTSSWAGGNTIYF.